These T cell receptor beta chains were read from a single sample in a study of OX40 agonist ivuxolimab in advanced cancers. Using immunoSEQ multiplex PCR, the repertoire was profiled, and TCRdb retains in-frame clones only, with some absent. In the table there are tens of thousands of clones, about 90% of which are singletons. Source: CD4+ or CD8+ T cells sorted from blood, taken in a trial of the OX40 agonist ivuxolimab. The source is an adult with an advanced solid tumor such as melanoma, head and neck, liver or kidney cancer. CDR3s leave out the opening cysteine and the closing phenylalanine or tryptophan.

j_call: TRBJ1-4; v_call: TRBV5-1; cdr3_aa: ASSTGFSNEKLF
j_call: TRBJ1-2; v_call: TRBV6-4; cdr3_aa: ASSDQGVGYT
j_call: TRBJ1-1; v_call: TRBV5-4; cdr3_aa: ASSDGAQVGTEAF
j_call: TRBJ2-7; v_call: TRBV6-6; cdr3_aa: ASSYNQPVIYEQY
j_call: TRBJ1-4; v_call: TRBV5-6; cdr3_aa: ASSFRENEKLF
j_call: TRBJ2-7; v_call: TRBV6-1; cdr3_aa: ASKDLGKGYEQY
j_call: TRBJ1-3; v_call: TRBV11-2; cdr3_aa: ASSLAAINTIY
j_call: TRBJ1-5; v_call: TRBV18; cdr3_aa: ASSTSSNQPQH
j_call: TRBJ1-1; v_call: TRBV5-1; cdr3_aa: ASSTGQGAVNTEAF
j_call: TRBJ2-7; v_call: TRBV29-1; cdr3_aa: SVDGSSGTYEQY
j_call: TRBJ1-4; v_call: TRBV5-1; cdr3_aa: ASRTGTGVGGKLF
j_call: TRBJ2-1; v_call: TRBV6-1; cdr3_aa: ASNPPGYNEQF
j_call: TRBJ1-2; v_call: TRBV2; cdr3_aa: ASSLTGGGYT
j_call: TRBJ1-2; v_call: TRBV5-6; cdr3_aa: ASSLAGEGYT
j_call: TRBJ2-5; v_call: TRBV19; cdr3_aa: ASSPGTGRQETQY
j_call: TRBJ1-1; v_call: TRBV6-6; cdr3_aa: ASRPTQVNTEAF
j_call: TRBJ2-5; v_call: TRBV19; cdr3_aa: ASSRRNQETQY
j_call: TRBJ2-1; v_call: TRBV30; cdr3_aa: AWSEANSYNEQF
j_call: TRBJ2-2; v_call: TRBV5-6; cdr3_aa: ASSRTGNTGELF
j_call: TRBJ2-7; v_call: TRBV11-1; cdr3_aa: ASSSALISLHGYEQY
j_call: TRBJ2-2; v_call: TRBV10-3; cdr3_aa: AINTGTPNTGELF
j_call: TRBJ2-4; v_call: TRBV10-3; cdr3_aa: AISSGTAENIQY
j_call: TRBJ2-7; v_call: TRBV4-1; cdr3_aa: ASSQSPGYEQY